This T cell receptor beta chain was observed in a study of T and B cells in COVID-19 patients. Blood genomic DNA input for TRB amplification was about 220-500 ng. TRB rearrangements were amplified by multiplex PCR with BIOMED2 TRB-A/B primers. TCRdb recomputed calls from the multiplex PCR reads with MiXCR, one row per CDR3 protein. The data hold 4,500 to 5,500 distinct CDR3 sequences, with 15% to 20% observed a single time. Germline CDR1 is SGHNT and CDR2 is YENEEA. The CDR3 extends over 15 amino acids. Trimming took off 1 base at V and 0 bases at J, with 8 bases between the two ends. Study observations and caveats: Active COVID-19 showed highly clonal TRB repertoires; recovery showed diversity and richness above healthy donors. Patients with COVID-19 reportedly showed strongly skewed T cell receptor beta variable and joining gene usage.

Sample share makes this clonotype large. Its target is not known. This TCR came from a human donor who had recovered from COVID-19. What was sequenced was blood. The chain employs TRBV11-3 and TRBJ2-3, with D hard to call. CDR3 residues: CASSLAGQSTDTQYF. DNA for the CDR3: TGTGCCAGCAGCTTAGCCGGCCAGAGCACAGATACGCAGTATTTT.